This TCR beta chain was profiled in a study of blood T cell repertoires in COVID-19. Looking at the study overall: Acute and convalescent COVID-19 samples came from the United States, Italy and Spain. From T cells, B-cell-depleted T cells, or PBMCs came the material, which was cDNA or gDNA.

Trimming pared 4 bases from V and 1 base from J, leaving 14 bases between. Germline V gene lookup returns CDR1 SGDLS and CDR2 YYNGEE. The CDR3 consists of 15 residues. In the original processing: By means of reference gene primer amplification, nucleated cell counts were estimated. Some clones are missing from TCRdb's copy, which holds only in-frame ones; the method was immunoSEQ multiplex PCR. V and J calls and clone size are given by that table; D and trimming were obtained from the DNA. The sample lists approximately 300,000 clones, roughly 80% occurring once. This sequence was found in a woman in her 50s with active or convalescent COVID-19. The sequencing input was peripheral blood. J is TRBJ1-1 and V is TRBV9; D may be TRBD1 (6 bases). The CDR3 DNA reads TGTGCCAGCAGCCCCCTGGGCAGGGGGAACACTGAAGCTTTCTTT. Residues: CASSPLGRGNTEAFF.